A selection of T cell receptor beta chains follows, all from one sample in a study of T cells after yellow fever vaccination. TCRdb independently ran MiXCR on the 5' RACE reads; one entry per CDR3 protein. Of under 200,000 distinct CDR3 sequences listed, roughly 9.6% are singletons. The material sequenced was CD8+ T cells sorted from PBMCs, taken 15 days after the yellow fever booster vaccination. Source of these receptors: a man aged 18 to 30 who received the YFV17D yellow fever vaccine. The CDR3 runs from the conserved cysteine through the conserved F or W. D genes are given only for firm matches. Clone size appears in some rows only: once, few, many, or a class for an expanded clone.

abundance	j_gene	d_gene	v_gene	CDR3nt	CDR3aa
.	TRBJ1-5	.	TRBV7-9	TGTGCCAGCAGCATGGGGACACCAAATCAGCCCCAGCATTTT	CASSMGTPNQPQHF
few	TRBJ2-5	.	TRBV7-3	TGTGCCAGCAGCTTAACGGGGGGAACGGAGACCCAGTACTTC	CASSLTGGTETQYF
few	TRBJ2-3	.	TRBV4-1	TGCGCCAGCAGCCAAGAGACCAGAACAGATACGCAGTATTTT	CASSQETRTDTQYF
.	TRBJ2-2	.	TRBV11-2	TGTGCCAGCAGCTTCAGGGATTTCGGGGAGCTGTTTTTT	CASSFRDFGELFF
.	TRBJ1-4	.	TRBV6-6	TGTGCCACCACAGAGGGGGGGGTCAATGAAAAACTGTTTTTT	CATTEGGVNEKLFF
.	TRBJ1-1	.	TRBV19	TGTGCCAGTAGACAGGGAGGGGGCACTGAAGCTTTCTTT	CASRQGGGTEAFF
.	TRBJ2-5	TRBD2	TRBV6-1	TGTGCCAGCAGTGATTTAGCGGGGGGGCCAGAGACCGAGTACTTC	CASSDLAGGPETEYF
.	TRBJ2-1	.	TRBV6-6	TGTGCCAGCAGTTACTCTCAACAGGGATCCTACAATGAGCAGTTCTTC	CASSYSQQGSYNEQFF
.	TRBJ2-1	.	TRBV6-4	TGTGCCAGCAGTGACGGGGGCCTAGGTTACAATGAGCAGTTCTTC	CASSDGGLGYNEQFF
few	TRBJ2-5	TRBD1	TRBV7-9	TGTGCCAGCAGCTCAGCCCCTGGACAGGGGGGGTGGGCAGGAGAGACCCAGTACTTC	CASSSAPGQGGWAGETQYF
few	TRBJ2-1	.	TRBV29-1	TGCAGCGTTGAAGTGAGGGAGAGGCTCAATGAGCAGTTCTTC	CSVEVRERLNEQFF
.	TRBJ2-2	TRBD2	TRBV19	TGTGCCAGTAGTATTAAGCGGGGAGGCACCGGGGAGCTGTTTTTT	CASSIKRGGTGELFF
.	TRBJ1-2	.	TRBV29-1	TGCAGCGTTGAACAGTTTAACTATGGCTACACCTTC	CSVEQFNYGYTF
.	TRBJ2-4	.	TRBV5-1	TGCGCCAGCAGCCCCCCCGACAGTTACATTCAGTACTTC	CASSPPDSYIQYF
.	TRBJ2-6	TRBD1	TRBV5-1	TGCGCCAGCAGCTTGGTTTGGGACAGGCACTCTGGGGCCAACGTCCTGACTTTC	CASSLVWDRHSGANVLTF
.	TRBJ2-5	.	TRBV5-4	TGTGCCAGCAGCTTGGAATTTGGGCAGGGAATGGGGGAGACCCAGTACTTC	CASSLEFGQGMGETQYF
.	TRBJ1-6	.	TRBV4-3	TGCGCCAGCAGCCAACGGGACCCTAGCTCCTATAATTCACCCCTCCACTTT	CASSQRDPSSYNSPLHF
many	TRBJ2-7	TRBD1	TRBV9	TGTGCCAGCAGCTTCCAGACAGGGGCCCCCTACGAGCAGTACTTC	CASSFQTGAPYEQYF
many	TRBJ1-4	.	TRBV7-8	TGTGCCAGCAGCTCATTTCGGCGATTCGGGGGTGATGAAAAACTGTTTTTT	CASSSFRRFGGDEKLFF
.	TRBJ2-7	.	TRBV6-5	TGTGCCAGCAGTTATTCCTCGAGGCTCGCCTACGAGCAGTACTTC	CASSYSSRLAYEQYF
.	TRBJ1-2	.	TRBV7-2	TGTGCCAGCAGCTTAGACCCGGCCTTCTATGGCTACACCTTC	CASSLDPAFYGYTF
.	TRBJ2-7	TRBD2	TRBV12-3/TRBV12-4	TGTGCCAGCAGTCCTTCGGGAGGGTCGAGCTCCTACGAGCAGTACTTC	CASSPSGGSSSYEQYF
many	TRBJ2-4	.	TRBV12-3/TRBV12-4	TGTGCCAGCACTACCCTGGGGCTGGCCAAAAACATTCAGTACTTC	CASTTLGLAKNIQYF
few	TRBJ1-2	TRBD1	TRBV6-1	TGTGCCAGCAATCCACAGGGGTTCTATGGCTACACCTTC	CASNPQGFYGYTF
few	TRBJ2-3	.	TRBV11-2	TGTGCCAGCAGCTTAGATGGGAGGCGGGGAAGCACAGATACGCAGTATTTT	CASSLDGRRGSTDTQYF
few	TRBJ2-3	TRBD2	TRBV5-5	TGTGCCAGCAGCTGGGAAGGACTAGCGGGGGCCCTAAGCACAGATACGCAGTATTTT	CASSWEGLAGALSTDTQYF
.	TRBJ2-5	.	TRBV29-1	TGCAGCGTTGCGGGGGCCCCTCTGCAAGAGACCCAGTACTTC	CSVAGAPLQETQYF
.	TRBJ2-7	TRBD2	TRBV7-8	TGTGCCAGCAGCCCCTATCTAGCGGGGGGTACCTACGAGCAGTACTTC	CASSPYLAGGTYEQYF
.	TRBJ1-4	.	TRBV19	TGTGCCAGTAGTATTCGTGGAGCTCGAAATGAAAAACTGTTTTTT	CASSIRGARNEKLFF
few	TRBJ2-1	TRBD2	TRBV12-3/TRBV12-4	TGTGCCAGCAGTTTACGGCGGGGGGAGCAGTTCTTC	CASSLRRGEQFF
.	TRBJ1-2	.	TRBV27	TGTGCCAGCAGTTTATCAAGGGGGGGTGTTGGCTACACCTTC	CASSLSRGGVGYTF
few	TRBJ2-7	TRBD1	TRBV5-5	TGTGCCAGCAGCCCAAGTGGGGCAGGGGGCAGGGAGCAGTACTTC	CASSPSGAGGREQYF